The clone carrying this T cell receptor (beta chain) was counted many times. What it binds is unknown. From the 5' RACE reads, TCRdb called clonotypes with MiXCR, one entry per CDR3 protein. Of about 100,000 distinct CDR3 sequences in the sample, approximately 4.7% were seen once. This sample was included in a study of spatial heterogeneity in lung cancer. V lost 6 bases, J lost 8 bases, and 11 bases stayed unmatched. Germline loops: CDR1 MNHEY, CDR2 SMNVEV (reference sequence). The CDR3 loop spans 15 amino acids. Study-wide results and caveats: Expanded TCRs that were ubiquitous or regional had counts tracking ubiquitous and regional nonsynonymous mutations, respectively. The study found that expanded intratumoral alpha and beta TCR counts tracked tumor mutation counts.

Documented time point: sample taken at primary tumor resection. The donors, around 72 patients with untreated early-stage non-small cell lung cancer, provided the samples. Whole RNA was taken from tumor, nontumor lung or frozen PBMC; it was then sequenced unsorted. The TCR was taken from a male donor with early-stage non-small cell lung cancer. The chain uses TRBV27 and TRBJ2-2; 8 bases align to TRBD1. The starting material was lung tumor tissue, obtained at surgery. CDR3 bases: TGTGCCAGCAGACGCCGAACAGGGGGAGGAGGGGAGCTGTTTTTT. Translating gives CASRRRTGGGGELFF.